What follows are 29 T cell receptor beta chains derived from one specimen sequenced in a study of long-term antiretroviral therapy in people with HIV. Survey-level immunoSEQ v3.0 assays were run. TCRdb's table, derived via immunoSEQ multiplex PCR, lists solely in-frame clones and lacks some. Of around 13,000 clones in the sample, around 76% were seen once. Sequenced here: unsorted PBMCs, sampled 3.1 years after starting antiretroviral therapy. The receptors originated from a man in his forties or fifties with HIV.

The chain joins TRBV6-5 to TRBJ1-1; no reliable D call. This CDR3 is built from 15 residues. Germline V lookup: CDR1 MNHEY, CDR2 SVGAGI. Trimming removed 0 bases from V and 2 bases from J, with 10 bases in between. This chain's CDR3 is CASSYSTWGNTEAFF. The CDR3 DNA is TGTGCCAGCAGTTACTCGACGTGGGGTAACACTGAAGCTTTCTTT.

The chain carries TRBV27 and TRBJ1-4, with TRBD1 matching over 8 bases. V trimming: 4 bases; J trimming: 4 bases; junction bases outside the gene matches: 5. This CDR3 is built from 15 residues. Germline V gene data show CDR1 as MNHEY and CDR2 as SMNVEV (reference sequence). The DNA for the CDR3 is TGTGCCAGCAGTTCTCGGGACAGGCATAATGAAAAACTGTTTTTT. Residues: CASSSRDRHNEKLFF.

This rearrangement joins TRBV7-9 to TRBJ1-1, with TRBD1 matching 7 bases. V was clipped by 1 base and J by 6 bases; unmatched bases: 5. Germline V gene lookup returns CDR1 SEHNR and CDR2 FQNEAQ (reference sequence). The length of the CDR3 is 14 residues. The DNA for the CDR3 is TGTGCCAGCAGCTTAGGACAGGGTTTCGCTGAAGCTTTCTTT. It specifies CASSLGQGFAEAFF.

The chain combines TRBV2 with TRBJ1-1; D perhaps matches TRBD1 (5 bases). V was cut by 4 bases and J by 0 bases, with 9 bases left in between. Germline V gene sequence: CDR1 SNHLY, CDR2 FYNNEI. CDR3 length equals 14 residues. The CDR3 sequence is CASSGRVVNTEAFF. In DNA, the CDR3 is TGTGCCAGCAGTGGCAGGGTGGTGAACACTGAAGCTTTCTTT.

The CDR3 DNA reads TGTGCCAGCAGCCGAGGACAGAGAACTTACAATGAGCAGTTCTTC. This encodes CASSRGQRTYNEQFF. This rearrangement joins TRBV5-8 to TRBJ2-1, with a tentative D call TRBD1 (6 bases). V lost 4 bases, J lost 4 bases, and 15 bases lay in between. The CDR3 has 15 residues. Germline V gene sequence: CDR1 SGHTS, CDR2 YDEGEE.

This clone was recorded once. The rearrangement links TRBV27 to TRBJ1-6; 7 bases line up with TRBD1. Germline V gene lookup returns CDR1 MNHEY and CDR2 SMNVEV (reference sequence). V was clipped by 6 bases and J by 8 bases; unmatched bases: 7. The length of the CDR3 is 14 residues. As DNA, the CDR3 is TGTGCCAGCAGACCAGACAGGGACCATTCACCCCTCCACTTT. Translated: CASRPDRDHSPLHF.

This clone came up a few times. V and J are TRBV25-1 and TRBJ2-4; D is unresolved. CDR1 is MGHDK, CDR2 SYGVNS, per germline. V gave up 7 bases and J gave up 15 bases, with 10 bases separating them. This CDR3 has 9 amino acids. The CDR3 sequence: CASILPGYF. CDR3 bases: TGTGCCAGCATCCTCCCTGGGTACTTC. Based on the CDR3 plus reference TRBV25-1 and TRBJ2-4, the full variable domain is EADIYQTPRYLVIGTGKKITLECSQTMGHDKMYWYQQDPGMELHLIHYSYGVNSTEKGDLSSESTVSRIRTEHFPLTLESARPSHTSQYLCASILPGYFGAGTRLSVL.

This clone was detected only a few times. This rearrangement joins TRBV6-6 to TRBJ1-1; 7 bases line up with TRBD1. Looked up from germline, CDR1 is MNHNY and CDR2 is SVGAGI (reference sequence). V was clipped by 4 bases and J by 5 bases; unmatched bases: 4. The CDR3 loop spans 13 amino acids. The CDR3 is CASSFTGETEAFF. The CDR3 DNA sequence: TGTGCCAGCAGTTTCACAGGGGAGACTGAAGCTTTCTTT.

The J gene is TRBJ1-2, the V gene TRBV4-1; the D is unclear. Germline CDR1 MGHRA, CDR2 YSYEKL. CDR3 length: 15 residues. The germline V and J ends were trimmed by 2 bases and 0 bases, with 10 bases remaining between them. The CDR3 DNA sequence: TGCGCCAGCAGCCAATCGGACGGGTCTAACTATGGCTACACCTTC. It codes for CASSQSDGSNYGYTF.

This clone was seen just once. The gene calls are TRBV30 and TRBJ1-1; TRBD1 is a possible D gene (5 bases). Germline lookup yields CDR1 GTSNPN and CDR2 SVGIG (reference sequence). This CDR3 spans 13 amino acids. V was trimmed by 3 bases and J by 8 bases, leaving 16 bases between them. The CDR3 nucleotides read TGTGCCTGGAGCCTGATATTCCCAGGGGAAGCTTTCTTT. It yields the protein CAWSLIFPGEAFF.

The chain joins TRBV9 to TRBJ1-6; 9 positions agree with TRBD1. The CDR3 spans 16 residues. CDR1 and CDR2 from the germline V gene are SGDLS and YYNGEE. J lost 9 bases, V lost 3 bases, and 10 bases had no gene match. The CDR3 DNA reads TGTGCCAGCAGCGCCACCCCCTACAGGGGGCCTTCACCCCTCCACTTT. This encodes CASSATPYRGPSPLHF.

The rearrangement joins TRBV9 to TRBJ2-2, with TRBD1 as a possible D gene (8 bases). Trimming took off 4 bases at V and 5 bases at J, with 15 bases between the two ends. The germline CDR1 and CDR2 sequences are SGDLS and YYNGEE. CDR3 length: 15 amino acids. The CDR3 is CASSLDREGTGELFF. Here the CDR3 DNA reads TGTGCCAGCAGCTTGGACAGGGAGGGGACCGGGGAGCTGTTTTTT.

This clone was seen just once. V is TRBV5-4 and J is TRBJ1-1, with 7 bases aligning to TRBD1. V shed 4 bases and J 4 bases; nucleotides not matched to a gene: 13. Germline V lookup: CDR1 SGHNT, CDR2 YYREEE (reference sequence). The CDR3 covers 16 residues. In DNA, the CDR3 is TGTGCCAGCAGCCCTAACGGAGGAGGGGGCTTCACTGAAGCTTTCTTT. This sequence encodes CASSPNGGGGFTEAFF.

The chain has TRBV2 and TRBJ2-2, with 10 bases matching TRBD1. Trimming at V came to 5 bases and at J to 7 bases, leaving 7 bases not matched to a gene. The CDR3 runs to 15 residues. Germline assignment: CDR1 SNHLY and CDR2 FYNNEI. The CDR3 DNA reads as TGTGCCAGCAGTACTAGACAGGGGGCGAGCGGGGAGCTGTTTTTT. Its protein product is CASSTRQGASGELFF.

The chain couples TRBV27 to TRBJ2-2; tentatively, D is TRBD1 or TRBD2 (5 bases each). The CDR3 loop spans 13 amino acids. The germline V gene has CDR1 MNHEY and CDR2 SMNVEV (reference sequence). Trimming shortened V by 6 bases and J by 6 bases, and 11 bases separated the two germline ends. This chain's CDR3 is CASSPRDPGELFF. The DNA for the CDR3 is TGTGCCAGCAGCCCTAGGGACCCCGGGGAGCTGTTTTTT.

The CDR3 region is CASSQAITGASSYNSPLHF. CDR3 in DNA: TGCGCCAGCAGCCAAGCGATCACAGGGGCCAGCTCCTATAATTCACCCCTCCACTTT. The gene calls are TRBV4-1 and TRBJ1-6; 7 bases fit TRBD1. Losses at the gene ends were 1 base for V and 0 bases for J; bases not matched to a gene: 9. The CDR3 length is 19 residues. Germline V gene sequence: CDR1 MGHRA, CDR2 YSYEKL.

This clone was seen a few times. The V call is TRBV29-1, the J call TRBJ1-1; no clear D gene. CDR1 and CDR2 (germline): SQVTM, ANQGSEA. The length of the CDR3 is 13 residues. Trimming pared 3 bases from V and 0 bases from J, leaving 8 bases between. CDR3: CSVDGLLNTEAFF. The CDR3 DNA follows: TGCAGCGTTGACGGACTGTTGAACACTGAAGCTTTCTTT.

V usage is TRBV19 and J usage is TRBJ2-3; D may be TRBD1 or TRBD2 (6 bases each). The ends were cut back, 1 base at V and 3 bases at J, with 11 bases in the middle. The germline V gene has CDR1 LNHDA and CDR2 SQIVND (reference sequence). The CDR3 loop spans 15 amino acids. The DNA of the CDR3 is TGTGCCAGTAGTATAGGGCAGGGGAGGACAGATACGCAGTATTTT. Protein product: CASSIGQGRTDTQYF.

The V gene is TRBV29-1, the J gene TRBJ2-1; TRBD2 agrees at 8 bases. The CDR3 covers 16 residues. The germline CDR1 and CDR2 sequences are SQVTM and ANQGSEA. The V gene end was trimmed by 0 bases and the J gene end by 3 bases; junction bases not matched to a gene: 7. The CDR3 coding sequence is TGCAGCGTTGAAGATGGGAGGGCGGGAGGCTACAATGAGCAGTTCTTC. Protein product: CSVEDGRAGGYNEQFF.

The chain couples TRBV5-1 to TRBJ1-4, with D possibly being TRBD1 (5 bases). V lost 4 bases and J 8 bases, leaving 18 bases between the germline ends. Germline V lookup: CDR1 SGHRS, CDR2 YFSETQ. There are 15 residues in the CDR3. The CDR3 coding sequence is TGCGCCAGCAGCCCATTTGGAGGGGATCCCGAAAAACTGTTTTTT. Encoded protein: CASSPFGGDPEKLFF.

This clone was seen once. This chain links TRBV7-2 with TRBJ1-1; TRBD1 might be the D (6 bases). This CDR3 has 14 residues. Deletions cut 5 bases from V and 7 bases from J, with 17 bases between. Per the germline V gene, CDR1 is SGHTA and CDR2 is FQGNSA. The CDR3 DNA is TGTGCCAGCAGCCCTTATCCCGACAGGCATGAAGCTTTCTTT. This codes for CASSPYPDRHEAFF.

This clone showed up just once. The chain uses TRBV30 and TRBJ1-1; TRBD1 might be the D (6 bases). Trimming stripped 3 bases from V and 0 bases from J, with 11 bases between. The length of the CDR3 is 14 residues. CDR1 and CDR2 (germline): GTSNPN, SVGIG (reference sequence). The CDR3 sequence is CAWRAGAMNTEAFF. The DNA of the CDR3 is TGTGCCTGGAGGGCAGGGGCTATGAACACTGAAGCTTTCTTT.

The genes are TRBV10-1 and TRBJ2-7; D unresolved. V lost 0 bases and J lost 9, with 12 bases in between. CDR3 length equals 13 residues. Per germline, CDR1 WNHNN and CDR2 SYGVQD (reference sequence). The CDR3 DNA sequence: TGCGCCAGCAGTGAGTCTGGGGATCAAAGGCAGTACTTC. Its translation: CASSESGDQRQYF.

The chain has TRBV30 and TRBJ2-1; D possibly corresponds to TRBD2 (6 bases). Germline CDR1 reads GTSNPN; CDR2 reads SVGIG (reference sequence). CDR3 length: 15 amino acids. Trimming took 2 bases from V and 6 from J, leaving 17 bases between them. The CDR3 is CAWSMGLGRSNEQFF. The CDR3 DNA reads as TGTGCCTGGAGTATGGGACTTGGCAGAAGCAATGAGCAGTTCTTC.

The chain recombines TRBV5-6 with TRBJ1-4, with unresolved D. Germline values: CDR1 SGHDT, CDR2 YYEEEE. The CDR3 is made up of 14 amino acids. The V and J ends lost 0 bases and 7 bases respectively, with 10 bases between them. Written as DNA, the CDR3 is TGTGCCAGCAGCTTGGGCCTTTTGAGTGAAAAACTGTTTTTT. Protein: CASSLGLLSEKLFF.

This chain joins TRBV9 and TRBJ1-1; D unclear. CDR1 and CDR2 (germline): SGDLS, YYNGEE. This CDR3 region has 18 residues. Trimming stripped 0 bases from V and 0 bases from J, with 18 bases between. This CDR3 reads CASSVEVGRLYLNTEAFF. In nucleotides, the CDR3 is TGTGCCAGCAGCGTAGAGGTAGGGAGACTCTATTTGAACACTGAAGCTTTCTTT.

This clone was found a few times. The rearrangement uses TRBV5-1 and TRBJ2-2, with D tentatively TRBD2 (5 bases). Trimming removed 3 bases from V and 5 bases from J, with 14 bases in between. In germline, CDR1 is SGHRS, CDR2 YFSETQ. The CDR3 is 15 residues long. This chain's CDR3 is CASSSGPGSTGELFF. The CDR3 bases are TGCGCCAGCAGCTCCGGACCGGGGTCTACCGGGGAGCTGTTTTTT.

Relative to its sample, this clone is medium-sized (0.01 to 0.1%). J is TRBJ2-5 and V is TRBV7-9; D gene unclear. Trimming took off 8 bases at V and 3 bases at J, with 22 bases between the two ends. CDR3 length: 16 residues. Germline V gene data show CDR1 as SEHNR and CDR2 as FQNEAQ (reference sequence). The CDR3 protein is CASSPPLDLGKETQYF. CDR3 DNA sequence: TGTGCCAGCTCCCCTCCCCTGGATTTGGGGAAAGAGACCCAGTACTTC.

Only one count was recorded for this clone. The chain combines TRBV2 with TRBJ2-1; D perhaps matches TRBD2 (6 bases). Trimming stripped 8 bases from V and 7 bases from J, with 15 bases between. Germline CDR1 SNHLY, CDR2 FYNNEI. CDR3 length equals 13 residues. The CDR3 bases are TGTGCCAGCTCTTTGGGGCGGGGTAATGAGCAGTTCTTC. This translates into CASSLGRGNEQFF.